What follows are 10 T cell receptor beta chains derived from one specimen sequenced in a study of T cell changes during pregnancy in multiple sclerosis. Sequenced by immunoSEQ multiplex PCR; TCRdb stores in-frame clones only, minus some. The profile shows tens of thousands of clones, 90% to 95% of them singletons. This specimen consisted of CD4+ T cells from peripheral blood mononuclear cells, obtained in the second trimester of pregnancy. Every receptor here comes from a female donor with multiple sclerosis, enrolled in a pregnancy study.

For the CDR3, the DNA is TGTGCCAGTCTGGACAGGGAAAATCAGCCCCAGCATTTT. This gives the protein CASLDRENQPQHF. The chain couples TRBV19 to TRBJ1-5, with 8 bases identical to TRBD1. CDR3 length equals 13 residues. V was pared by 8 bases and J by 4 bases, with 4 bases of the junction left unmatched. CDR1 and CDR2 from the germline V gene are LNHDA and SQIVND (reference sequence).

This clone was observed a few times. In DNA form, the CDR3 reads TGTGCCAGCAGTGATGGAGGGATCGCTGAAGCTTTCTTT. Residues: CASSDGGIAEAFF. The chain employs TRBV2 and TRBJ1-1; no clear D gene. Germline lookup yields CDR1 SNHLY and CDR2 FYNNEI. The CDR3 length is 13 residues. Trimming cost V 3 bases and J 6 bases, with 11 bases left between them.

CDR3 in amino acids: CASTETKQNTEAFF. The CDR3, as DNA: TGTGCCAGCACCGAAACTAAGCAGAACACTGAAGCTTTCTTT. The chain links TRBV7-9 to TRBJ1-1, with unresolved D. Trimming cost V 7 bases and J 1 base, with 13 bases left between them. This CDR3 has 14 amino acids. The germline gives CDR1 SEHNR, CDR2 FQNEAQ (reference sequence).

This clone appeared a single time. The chain has TRBV19 and TRBJ2-4; tentative D call: TRBD2 (6 bases). V was clipped by 4 bases and J by 0 bases, with 13 bases between them. This CDR3 has 16 residues. Germline-derived CDR1 and CDR2 are LNHDA and SQIVND (reference sequence). CDR3 in amino acids: CASSNGGRLAKNIQYF. In DNA, the CDR3 is TGTGCCAGTAGTAACGGGGGACGCCTAGCCAAAAACATTCAGTACTTC.

The V gene is TRBV27, the J gene TRBJ2-7; 9 positions agree with TRBD2. With 6 bases clipped from V and 3 bases from J, the junction kept 6 bases outside the gene matches. The CDR3 has 14 amino acids. Germline assignment: CDR1 MNHEY and CDR2 SMNVEV (reference sequence). Here the CDR3 reads CASRLGLASYEQYF. In nucleotides, the CDR3 is TGTGCCAGCAGGTTGGGACTAGCTAGCTACGAGCAGTACTTC.

The chain recombines TRBV12-5 with TRBJ2-1, with D possibly being TRBD1 (5 bases). The ends were cut back, 0 bases at V and 8 bases at J, with 14 bases in the middle. The germline V gene has CDR1 LGHNT and CDR2 FRNRAP. This CDR3 region has 15 residues. The CDR3 spells CASGLVPPRDHEQFF. The CDR3, as DNA: TGTGCTAGTGGTTTGGTACCCCCCAGGGATCATGAGCAGTTCTTC.

The J gene is TRBJ2-7, the V gene TRBV19; 9 nucleotides match TRBD2. The ends lost 7 bases at V and 2 bases at J; junction bases unmatched: 9. Germline loops: CDR1 LNHDA, CDR2 SQIVND (reference sequence). The CDR3 consists of 15 residues. This CDR3 reads CASKKASGITYEQYF. For the CDR3, the DNA is TGTGCCAGTAAGAAAGCTAGCGGGATTACCTACGAGCAGTACTTC.

The V gene is TRBV10-3, the J gene TRBJ2-3; the match to TRBD2 covers 11 bases. Trimming cost V 5 bases and J 2 bases; bases outside gene matches: 9. CDR1 and CDR2 (germline): ENHRY, SYGVKD. The CDR3 is 17 residues long. CDR3 bases: TGTGCCATCAGTTTGGGTAGCGGGAGGGATGTCACAGATACGCAGTATTTT. Translated, it gives CAISLGSGRDVTDTQYF.

The rearrangement uses TRBV2 and TRBJ2-5; 9 nucleotides align to TRBD1. The CDR3 runs to 16 residues. V dropped 6 bases and J dropped 5; count of bases not matched to a gene: 13. The germline V gene encodes CDR1 SNHLY and CDR2 FYNNEI. The CDR3, as DNA: TGTGCCAGCAGAGGGGGGGACAGGGTTTTCGGGGAGACCCAGTACTTC. Translation: CASRGGDRVFGETQYF.

The chain uses TRBV5-1 and TRBJ2-2; TRBD1 is a possible D gene (6 bases). This CDR3 region has 14 residues. Germline loops: CDR1 SGHRS, CDR2 YFSETQ. V lost 7 bases and J lost 3, with 13 bases in between. The CDR3 reads CASYIGGDTGELFF. The CDR3 bases are TGCGCCAGCTATATTGGGGGCGACACCGGGGAGCTGTTTTTT.